One sample yielded the 10 T cell receptor beta chains listed below, sequenced in a study of T cells in Graves' hyperthyroidism and ophthalmopathy. Amplified TCR beta CDR3 regions derived from RNA transcripts. When the TCR CDR3 underwent first-round RT-PCR, the HTBI primer set was used. TCRdb ran MiXCR on the multiplex PCR reads and lists one entry per CDR3 protein. The sample has 450,000 to 700,000 distinct CDR3 sequences; about half are singletons. Sample: peripheral blood or thyroid tissue (not recorded which). The receptor set was obtained from an adult woman with Graves' disease, either hyperthyroidism or ophthalmopathy (not recorded which).

This clonotype showed up many times. The V gene is TRBV7-9, the J gene TRBJ1-5; D remains unclear. V was shortened by 3 bases and J by 9 bases, with 18 bases between the two germline ends. The CDR3 sequence is 15 residues long. Germline V gene data show CDR1 as SEHNR and CDR2 as FQNEAQ (reference sequence). CDR3 protein: CASSFYGPGNGPQHF. The CDR3 region has the DNA TGTGCCAGCAGCTTTTATGGGCCCGGGAACGGGCCCCAGCATTTT. Full variable domain (missing parts from reference TRBV7-9 and TRBJ1-5): DTGVSQNPRHKITKRGQNVTFRCDPISEHNRLYWYRQTLGQGPEFLTYFQNEAQLEKSRLLSDRFSAERPKGSFSTLEIQRTEQGDSAMYLCASSFYGPGNGPQHFGDGTRLSIL.

This clonotype has just a few counts. This chain joins TRBV29-1 and TRBJ1-4; TRBD1 matches 9 bases. With V trimmed by 1 base and J by 6 bases, 3 bases remained unmatched. CDR3 length: 14 residues. Germline-derived CDR1 and CDR2 are SQVTM and ANQGSEA. The CDR3 reads CSVEGTGDDEKLFF. The CDR3 DNA is TGCAGCGTTGAAGGGACAGGGGACGATGAAAAACTGTTTTTT. Filled out from reference TRBV29-1 and TRBJ1-4, the complete variable domain reads SAVISQKPSRDICQRGTSLTIQCQVDSQVTMMFWYRQQPGQSLTLIATANQGSEATYESGFVIDKFPISRPNLTFSTLTVSNMSPEDSSIYLCSVEGTGDDEKLFFGSGTQLSVL.

This clonotype has at least ten counts. The V and J genes are TRBV25-1 and TRBJ1-2; D may be TRBD1 (6 bases). The CDR3 runs to 13 residues. CDR1 and CDR2 from the germline V gene are MGHDK and SYGVNS. V lost 0 bases and J lost 8, with 10 bases in between. The CDR3 is CASSEYGGGGYTF. DNA of the CDR3: TGTGCCAGCAGTGAATATGGAGGGGGAGGCTACACCTTC.

Worth noting for this clonotype: An end of the junction does not agree with germline; a read error may underlie this. V is TRBV7-7 and J is TRBJ2-1; D perhaps matches TRBD2 (5 bases). The CDR3 has 13 amino acids. CDR1 is SSHAT, CDR2 FNYEAQ, per germline (reference sequence). The CDR3: CASSLELGNEQFF. In DNA, the CDR3 is TGTGCTAGCAGCTTAGAACTAGGGAATGAGCAGTTCTTC.

The V gene is TRBV7-9, the J gene TRBJ1-5, with 9 bases aligning to TRBD1. V lost 1 base to trimming and J lost 4 bases; unmatched junction nucleotides: 2. The germline V gene encodes CDR1 SEHNR and CDR2 FQNEAQ (reference sequence). CDR3 length equals 15 residues. The CDR3 here is CASSLVGTGNQPQHF. CDR3 nucleotide sequence: TGTGCCAGCAGCTTAGTGGGGACAGGGAATCAGCCCCAGCATTTT.

The V and J genes are TRBV4-2 and TRBJ1-5; maybe TRBD1 (6 bases). The germline V gene encodes CDR1 LGHNA and CDR2 YNFKEQ. The CDR3 is 14 residues long. Trimming shortened V by 4 bases and J by 11 bases, and 18 bases separated the two germline ends. DNA for the CDR3: TGTGCCAGCAGCCTGGGCGGGGGCGAGCAGTCCCAGCATTTT. Encoded protein: CASSLGGGEQSQHF.

This sequence joins TRBV7-9 and TRBJ2-5, with TRBD1 identical over 7 bases. Unmatched junction bases numbered 7, after V lost 5 bases and J lost 4 bases. The CDR3 is made up of 14 amino acids. Germline values: CDR1 SEHNR, CDR2 FQNEAQ (reference sequence). DNA of the CDR3: TGTGCCAGCAGCAACCGGGACAGCCTAGAGACCCAGTACTTC. Its protein is CASSNRDSLETQYF.

This sequence joins TRBV7-3 and TRBJ1-1; a possible D gene is TRBD1 (5 bases). The germline V and J ends were trimmed by 11 bases and 0 bases, with 19 bases remaining between them. The CDR3 has 15 residues. Germline loops: CDR1 SGHTA, CDR2 FQGTGA. CDR3 in DNA: TGTGCCTGGAGCAGGGCGGGAGGCATGAACACTGAAGCTTTCTTT. Its translation: CAWSRAGGMNTEAFF.

For this clonotype: The junction and the germline gene differ at one end; a read error may be behind it. This chain uses TRBV7-3 with TRBJ2-2, with 7 bases identical to TRBD1. This CDR3 is built from 16 residues. Germline assignment: CDR1 SGHTA and CDR2 FQGTGA. DNA of the CDR3: TGTGCCGGCAGCCCGAGGACAGGCGCTAACACCGGGGAGCTGTTTTTT. As protein: CAGSPRTGANTGELFF.

This clonotype was counted at least ten times. This chain uses TRBV15 with TRBJ2-6, with D hard to call. This CDR3 has 14 amino acids. V was pared by 6 bases and J by 2 bases, with 8 bases between. Germline assignment: CDR1 LNHNV and CDR2 YYDKDF (reference sequence). CDR3 bases: TGTGCCACCAGAAGGGATACTGGGGCCAACGTCCTGACTTTC. Its translation is CATRRDTGANVLTF. The full variable domain, in which reference TRBV15 and TRBJ2-6 provide the parts outside the CDR3, is DAMVIQNPRYQVTQFGKPVTLSCSQTLNHNVMYWYQQKSSQAPKLLFHYYDKDFNNEADTPDNFQSRRPNTSFCFLDIRSPGLGDTAMYLCATRRDTGANVLTFGAGSRLTVL.